This entry features one T cell receptor (beta chain) sequence. This sample was taken from a study of control samples from healthy donors and cancer patients. The protocol was immunoSEQ multiplex PCR, while the TCRdb copy is restricted to in-frame clones and leaves out a portion. The sample lists some 95,000 clones; roughly 92% were seen once. The germline gives CDR1 LNHDA, CDR2 SQIVND (reference sequence). The CDR3 totals 17 residues. V shed 5 bases and J 5 bases; nucleotides not matched to a gene: 16. The J gene is TRBJ2-5, the V gene TRBV19, with TRBD2 identical over 8 bases. Sequencing was done on a sample of blood. The source of this sequence is a human donor in good health. The donor label of this sample is uncertain. The CDR3 here is CASSSRTSLIGAETQYF. The CDR3 DNA reads TGTGCCAGTAGTTCGAGGACTAGCTTGATCGGGGCGGAGACCCAGTACTTC. The whole variable domain, filled in from reference TRBV19 and TRBJ2-5, reads DGGITQSPKYLFRKEGQNVTLSCEQNLNHDAMYWYRQDPGQGLRLIYYSQIVNDFQKGDIAEGYSVSREKKESFPLTVTSAQKNPTAFYLCASSSRTSLIGAETQYFGPGTRLLVL.